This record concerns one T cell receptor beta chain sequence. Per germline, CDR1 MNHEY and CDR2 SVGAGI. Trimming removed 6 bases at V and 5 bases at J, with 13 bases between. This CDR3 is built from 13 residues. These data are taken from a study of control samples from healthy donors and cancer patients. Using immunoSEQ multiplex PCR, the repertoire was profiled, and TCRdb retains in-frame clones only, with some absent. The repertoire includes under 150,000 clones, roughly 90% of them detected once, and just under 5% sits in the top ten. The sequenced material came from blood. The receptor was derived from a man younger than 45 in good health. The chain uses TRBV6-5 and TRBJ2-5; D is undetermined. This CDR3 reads CASRQSAVETQYF. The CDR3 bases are TGTGCCAGCAGACAGTCGGCGGTGGAGACCCAGTACTTC.